This is a list of T cell receptor beta chains from one sample in a study of low-dose radiotherapy and immunotherapy resistance in tumors. One entry per CDR3 protein results from TCRdb running MiXCR on the reads. The profile shows about 39,000 distinct CDR3 sequences, around a third of them singletons. The sample consisted of PBMCs, taken before treatment. The source is a male donor with gallbladder cancer. Both conserved end residues are trimmed from each CDR3.

j_call v_call cdr3_aa
TRBJ1-1 TRBV6-1 ASEQLSNTEAF
- TRBV20-1 SASIVTHNEQF
TRBJ2-7 TRBV3-1 ASSLGQGGFYEQY
TRBJ2-3 TRBV10-2 ASRSGRREITTDTQY
TRBJ1-2 TRBV5-6 ASSLDGTDGYT
TRBJ2-3 TRBV6-2/TRBV6-3 ASSEGQQNTDTQY
TRBJ1-6 TRBV12-3/TRBV12-4 ASREQGFSPLH
TRBJ1-1 TRBV5-5 ASSPLLRAGQAEAF
TRBJ2-3 TRBV28 ASRSRTSTDTQY
TRBJ2-7 TRBV7-3 ASSLRGPGESYEQY
TRBJ2-5 TRBV5-4 ASSLIQETQY
TRBJ2-1 TRBV10-3 AISRDSSYNEQF
TRBJ2-3 TRBV7-4 ASTATPGRNLDTQY
TRBJ1-5 TRBV5-1 ASSLAGGLGQPQH
TRBJ2-1 TRBV2 ASRIQAGLAENEQF
TRBJ2-7 TRBV28 ASRASVREVYEQY
TRBJ1-2 TRBV10-3 AISESGFGYT
TRBJ2-7 TRBV25-1 ASSRGLGSYEQY
TRBJ2-3 TRBV9 ASSGTSVTQY
TRBJ1-2 TRBV28 ASSFSGGRGYT
TRBJ2-5 TRBV29-1 SVQDGGGAETQY
TRBJ2-7 TRBV29-1 SVVPRTRKSSYEQY
TRBJ2-7 TRBV12-2 ASRNRDRGLSGYEQY
TRBJ1-1 TRBV7-9 ASSLFTGDTEAF
TRBJ2-7 TRBV5-4 ASSLVGTGREQY
TRBJ2-3 TRBV28 ASSKLGLGDSDTQY
TRBJ2-6 TRBV28 ASSTSGWPSISGANVLT
TRBJ2-3 TRBV30 AWTSGNTDTQY
TRBJ2-7 TRBV5-1 ASSPQIGGGLGEQY
TRBJ1-5 TRBV2 ASSSLRGGQPQH
TRBJ2-4 TRBV7-2 ASSLGLVNIQY
TRBJ2-5 TRBV5-4 ASRGGRGGETQY
TRBJ2-2 TRBV15 ATSRWASRDTGELF
TRBJ2-4 TRBV6-6 ASSYGPWKNIQY
TRBJ2-7 TRBV7-2 ASSSSPGGKAYEQY
TRBJ1-1 TRBV5-1 ASRGRSEAF
TRBJ2-1 TRBV6-8 ASSRRATLAGAINEQF
TRBJ2-3 TRBV6-2/TRBV6-3 ASRRDTDTQY
TRBJ2-2 TRBV6-5 ASSYGNEGTGELF
TRBJ1-6 TRBV7-2 ASSSRTGVGSPLH
TRBJ1-6 TRBV4-1 ASSQEPAQANSPLH
TRBJ2-3 TRBV23-1 ASSRGGLGDTQY
TRBJ2-1 TRBV2 ASSAQGGNEQF
TRBJ1-1 TRBV7-8 ASSLGGKNTEAF
TRBJ2-6 TRBV28 ASGGGGSGANVLT
TRBJ2-7 TRBV5-1 ASSSGLAHSYEQY
TRBJ2-1 TRBV5-3 ASSLGRYSYNEQF
TRBJ2-5 TRBV19 ASSFPGRRETQY
TRBJ2-7 TRBV5-4 ASSLGGQLNLYEQY
TRBJ1-2 TRBV6-5 ASAQGSVRGYT
TRBJ2-1 TRBV13 ASSLAGGRGYNEQF